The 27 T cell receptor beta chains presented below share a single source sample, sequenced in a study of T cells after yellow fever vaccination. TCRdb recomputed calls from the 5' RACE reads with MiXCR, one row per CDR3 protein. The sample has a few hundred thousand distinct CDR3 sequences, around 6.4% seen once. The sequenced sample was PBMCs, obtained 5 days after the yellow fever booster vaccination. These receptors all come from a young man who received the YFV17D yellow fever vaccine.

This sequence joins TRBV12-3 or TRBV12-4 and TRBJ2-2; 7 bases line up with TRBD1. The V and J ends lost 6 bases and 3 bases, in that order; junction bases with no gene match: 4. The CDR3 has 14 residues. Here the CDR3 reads CASSTTGYTGELFF. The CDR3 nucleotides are TGTGCCAGCAGCACGACAGGGTACACCGGGGAGCTGTTTTTT.

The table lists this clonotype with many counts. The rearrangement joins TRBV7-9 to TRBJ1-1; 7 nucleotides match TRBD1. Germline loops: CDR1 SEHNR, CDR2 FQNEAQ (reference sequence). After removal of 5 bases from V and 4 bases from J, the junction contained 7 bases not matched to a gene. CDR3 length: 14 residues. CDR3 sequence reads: CASSEGQQGTEAFF. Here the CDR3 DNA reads TGTGCCAGCAGCGAGGGACAGCAGGGCACTGAAGCTTTCTTT.

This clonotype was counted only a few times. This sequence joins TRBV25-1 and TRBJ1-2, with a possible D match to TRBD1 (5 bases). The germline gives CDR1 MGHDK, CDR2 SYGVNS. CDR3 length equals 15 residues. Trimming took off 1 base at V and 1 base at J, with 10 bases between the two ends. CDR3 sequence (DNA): TGTGCCAGCAGTGAATGGGGCAGACTTAACTATGGCTACACCTTC. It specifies CASSEWGRLNYGYTF.

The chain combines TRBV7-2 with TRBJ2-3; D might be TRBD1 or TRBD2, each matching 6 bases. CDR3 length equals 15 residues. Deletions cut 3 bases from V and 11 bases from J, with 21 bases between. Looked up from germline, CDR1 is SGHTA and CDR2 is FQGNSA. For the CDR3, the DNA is TGTGCCAGCAGCTTTGAGGGGGAGGCTCGGTGGGGGCAGTATTTT. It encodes CASSFEGEARWGQYF.

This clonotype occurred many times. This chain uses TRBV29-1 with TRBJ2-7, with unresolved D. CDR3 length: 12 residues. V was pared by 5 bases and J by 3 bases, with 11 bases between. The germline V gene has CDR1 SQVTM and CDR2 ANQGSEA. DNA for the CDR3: TGCAGCGTTCCAGGAAATCTCTACGAGCAGTACTTC. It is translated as CSVPGNLYEQYF.

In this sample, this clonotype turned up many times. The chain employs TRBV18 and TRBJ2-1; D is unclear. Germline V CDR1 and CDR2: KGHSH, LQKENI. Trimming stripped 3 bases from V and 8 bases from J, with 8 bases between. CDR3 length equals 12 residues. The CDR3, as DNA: TGTGCCAGCTCACCTCAAGGCGATGAGCAGTTCTTC. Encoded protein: CASSPQGDEQFF.

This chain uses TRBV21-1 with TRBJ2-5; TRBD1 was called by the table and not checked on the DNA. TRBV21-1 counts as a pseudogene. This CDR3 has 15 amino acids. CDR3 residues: CASSAYRGKQETQYF. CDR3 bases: TGTGCCAGCAGCGCCTATAGGGGGAAACAAGAGACCCAGTACTTC.

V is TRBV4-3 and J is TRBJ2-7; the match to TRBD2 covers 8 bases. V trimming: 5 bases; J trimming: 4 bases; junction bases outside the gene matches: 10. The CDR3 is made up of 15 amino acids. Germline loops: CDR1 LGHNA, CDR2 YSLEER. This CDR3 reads CASSEKLAGTYEQYF. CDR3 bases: TGCGCCAGCAGCGAAAAATTAGCGGGAACGTACGAGCAGTACTTC.

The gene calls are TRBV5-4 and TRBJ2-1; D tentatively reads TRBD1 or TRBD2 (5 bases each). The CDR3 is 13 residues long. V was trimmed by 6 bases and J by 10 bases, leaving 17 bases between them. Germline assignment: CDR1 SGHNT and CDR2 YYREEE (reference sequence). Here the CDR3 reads CASTWDPLGEQFF. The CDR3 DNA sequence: TGTGCCAGCACGTGGGACCCCCTGGGGGAGCAGTTCTTC.

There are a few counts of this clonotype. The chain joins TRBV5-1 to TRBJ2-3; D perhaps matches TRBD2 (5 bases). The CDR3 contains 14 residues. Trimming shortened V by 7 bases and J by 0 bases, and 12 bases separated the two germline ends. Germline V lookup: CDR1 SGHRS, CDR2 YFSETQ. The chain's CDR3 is CASDISGSTDTQYF. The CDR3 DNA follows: TGCGCCAGCGATATCAGCGGCAGCACAGATACGCAGTATTTT.

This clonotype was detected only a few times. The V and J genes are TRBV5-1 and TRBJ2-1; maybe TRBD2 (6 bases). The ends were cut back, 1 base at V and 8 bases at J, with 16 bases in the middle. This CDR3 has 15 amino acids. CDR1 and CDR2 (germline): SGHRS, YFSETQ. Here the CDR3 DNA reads TGCGCCAGCAGCTTGTCCGGGAGAGGGTTCCATGAGCAGTTCTTC. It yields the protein CASSLSGRGFHEQFF.

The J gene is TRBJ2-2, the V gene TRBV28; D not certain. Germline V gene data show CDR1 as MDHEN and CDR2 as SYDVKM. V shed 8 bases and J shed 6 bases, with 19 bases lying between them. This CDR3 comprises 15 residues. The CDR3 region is CASVASDPVSGELFF. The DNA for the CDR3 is TGTGCCAGCGTGGCGTCGGACCCGGTCTCCGGGGAGCTGTTTTTT.

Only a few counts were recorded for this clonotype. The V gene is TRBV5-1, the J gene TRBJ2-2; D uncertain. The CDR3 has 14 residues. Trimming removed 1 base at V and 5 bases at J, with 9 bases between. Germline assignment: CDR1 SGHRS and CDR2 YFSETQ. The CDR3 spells CASSLTAATGELFF. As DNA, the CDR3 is TGCGCCAGCAGCTTGACGGCGGCAACCGGGGAGCTGTTTTTT.

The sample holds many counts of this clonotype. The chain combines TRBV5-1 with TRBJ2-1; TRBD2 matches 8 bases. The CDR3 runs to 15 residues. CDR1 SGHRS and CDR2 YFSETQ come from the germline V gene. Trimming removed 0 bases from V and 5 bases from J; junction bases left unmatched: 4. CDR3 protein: CASSLDAGGHNEQFF. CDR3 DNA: TGCGCCAGCAGCTTGGATGCGGGGGGCCACAATGAGCAGTTCTTC.

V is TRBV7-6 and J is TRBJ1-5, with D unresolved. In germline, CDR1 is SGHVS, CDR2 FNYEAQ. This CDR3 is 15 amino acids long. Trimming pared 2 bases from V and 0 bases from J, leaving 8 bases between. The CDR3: CASSLSTDSNQPQHF. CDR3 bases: TGTGCCAGCAGCTTATCGACGGATAGCAATCAGCCCCAGCATTTT.

The CDR3 loop is CASSQEEGRGRTEAFF. CDR3 nucleotides: TGTGCCAGCAGCCAAGAGGAGGGCAGGGGGCGAACTGAAGCTTTCTTT. This chain links TRBV4-2 with TRBJ1-1, with 8 bases lining up with TRBD1. Looked up from germline, CDR1 is LGHNA and CDR2 is YNFKEQ. V shed 0 bases and J 5 bases; nucleotides not matched to a gene: 8. The CDR3 covers 16 residues.

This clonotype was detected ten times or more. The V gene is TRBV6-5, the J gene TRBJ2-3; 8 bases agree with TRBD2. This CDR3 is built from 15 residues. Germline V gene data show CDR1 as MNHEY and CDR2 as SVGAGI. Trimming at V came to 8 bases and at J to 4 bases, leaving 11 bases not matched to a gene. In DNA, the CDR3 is TGTGCCAGCTACTCTTTAGCGGGACGGTCAGATACGCAGTATTTT. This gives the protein CASYSLAGRSDTQYF.

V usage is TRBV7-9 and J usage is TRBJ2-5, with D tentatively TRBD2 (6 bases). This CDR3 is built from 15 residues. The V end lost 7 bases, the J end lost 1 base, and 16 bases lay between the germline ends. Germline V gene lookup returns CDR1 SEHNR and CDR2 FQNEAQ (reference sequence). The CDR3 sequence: CASTPASEGQETQYF. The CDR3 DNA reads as TGTGCCAGCACCCCCGCCTCGGAGGGCCAAGAGACCCAGTACTTC. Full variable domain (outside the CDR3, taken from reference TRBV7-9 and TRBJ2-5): DTGVSQNPRHKITKRGQNVTFRCDPISEHNRLYWYRQTLGQGPEFLTYFQNEAQLEKSRLLSDRFSAERPKGSFSTLEIQRTEQGDSAMYLCASTPASEGQETQYFGPGTRLLVL.

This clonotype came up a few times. The DNA of the CDR3 is TGTGCCAGTAGTATCGTCCGACAGGCGACTGAAGCTTTCTTT. Translation gives CASSIVRQATEAFF. The gene calls are TRBV19 and TRBJ1-1; TRBD1 is a possible D gene (6 bases). Germline V gene data show CDR1 as LNHDA and CDR2 as SQIVND (reference sequence). Trimming took 3 bases from V and 5 from J, leaving 13 bases between them. The CDR3 covers 14 residues.

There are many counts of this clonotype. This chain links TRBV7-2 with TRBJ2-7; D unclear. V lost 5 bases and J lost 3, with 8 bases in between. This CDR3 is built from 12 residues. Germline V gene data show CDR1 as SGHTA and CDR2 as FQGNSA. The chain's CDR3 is CASSPPGYEQYF. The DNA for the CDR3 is TGTGCCAGCAGCCCTCCCGGCTACGAGCAGTACTTC.

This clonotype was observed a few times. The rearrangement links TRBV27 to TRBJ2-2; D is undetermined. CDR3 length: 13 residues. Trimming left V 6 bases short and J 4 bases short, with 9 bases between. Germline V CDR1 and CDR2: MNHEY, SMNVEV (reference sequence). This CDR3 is CASSDNPTGELFF. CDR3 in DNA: TGTGCCAGCAGCGATAACCCCACCGGGGAGCTGTTTTTT.

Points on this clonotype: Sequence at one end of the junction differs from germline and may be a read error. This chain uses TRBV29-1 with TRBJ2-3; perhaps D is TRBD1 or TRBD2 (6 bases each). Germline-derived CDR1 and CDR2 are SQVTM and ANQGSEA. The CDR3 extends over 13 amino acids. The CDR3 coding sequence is TGCAACGTTGACAAACGGGGGCTAGATACGCAGTATTTT. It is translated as CNVDKRGLDTQYF.

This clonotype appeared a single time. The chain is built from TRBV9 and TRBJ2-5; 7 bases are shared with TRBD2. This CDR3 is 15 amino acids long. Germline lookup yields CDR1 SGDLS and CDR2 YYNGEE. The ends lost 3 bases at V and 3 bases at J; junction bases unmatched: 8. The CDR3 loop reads CASSGDGSGKETQYF. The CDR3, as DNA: TGTGCCAGCAGCGGGGATGGCAGCGGGAAAGAGACCCAGTACTTC.

CDR3 nucleotide sequence: TGTGCCAGCAGCCCACCAGAGGGCAGCTCCTACAATGAGCAGTTCTTC. Encoded protein: CASSPPEGSSYNEQFF. This chain connects TRBV7-9 to TRBJ2-1; D possibly corresponds to TRBD2 (5 bases). In germline, CDR1 is SEHNR, CDR2 FQNEAQ (reference sequence). The CDR3 is 16 residues long. Between the trimmed V and J ends, which lost 5 bases and 0 bases, there was a span of 14 bases.

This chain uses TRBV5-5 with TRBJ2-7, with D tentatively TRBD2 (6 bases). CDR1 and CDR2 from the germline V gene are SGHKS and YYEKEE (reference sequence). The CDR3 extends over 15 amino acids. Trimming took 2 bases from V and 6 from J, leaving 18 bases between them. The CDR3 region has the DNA TGTGCCAGCAGCTTTCACCCGGCGGGAAGGAGCGAGCAGTACTTC. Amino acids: CASSFHPAGRSEQYF.

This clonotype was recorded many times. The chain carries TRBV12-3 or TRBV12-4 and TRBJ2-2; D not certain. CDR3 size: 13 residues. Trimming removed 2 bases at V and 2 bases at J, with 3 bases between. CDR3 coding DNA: TGTGCCAGCAGTTTAAAAAACACCGGGGAGCTGTTTTTT. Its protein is CASSLKNTGELFF.

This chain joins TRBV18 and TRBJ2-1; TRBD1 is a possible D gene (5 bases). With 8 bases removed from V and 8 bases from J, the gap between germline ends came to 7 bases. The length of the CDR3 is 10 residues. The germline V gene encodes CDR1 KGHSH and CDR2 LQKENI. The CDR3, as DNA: TGTGCCAGCGCCAGGGATGAGCAGTTCTTC. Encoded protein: CASARDEQFF.